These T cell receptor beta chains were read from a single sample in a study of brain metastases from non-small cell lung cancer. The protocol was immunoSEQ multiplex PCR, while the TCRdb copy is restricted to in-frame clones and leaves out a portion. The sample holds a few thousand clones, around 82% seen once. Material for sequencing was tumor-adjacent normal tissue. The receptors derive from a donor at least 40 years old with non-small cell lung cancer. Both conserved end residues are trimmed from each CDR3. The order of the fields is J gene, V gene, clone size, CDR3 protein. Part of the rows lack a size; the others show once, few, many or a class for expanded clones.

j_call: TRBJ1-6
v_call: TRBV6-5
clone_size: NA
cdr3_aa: ASSSGPYNSPLH

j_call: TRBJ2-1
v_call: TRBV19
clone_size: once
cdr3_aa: ASSIPGAGRLNEQF

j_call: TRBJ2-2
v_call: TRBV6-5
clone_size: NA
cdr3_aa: AIEPRPGELF

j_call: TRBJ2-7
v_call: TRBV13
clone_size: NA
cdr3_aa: ASSLNAVYEQY

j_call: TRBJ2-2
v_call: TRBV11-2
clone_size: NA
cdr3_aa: ASSLGRSGELF

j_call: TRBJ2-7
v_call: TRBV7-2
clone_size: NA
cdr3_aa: ASSPSLGGYEQY

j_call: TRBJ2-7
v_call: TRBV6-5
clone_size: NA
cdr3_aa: ASSSPGLDEQY

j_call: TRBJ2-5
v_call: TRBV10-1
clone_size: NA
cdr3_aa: ASSQGLAGEQKY

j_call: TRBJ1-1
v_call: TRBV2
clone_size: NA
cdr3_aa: ASSGGTDEAF

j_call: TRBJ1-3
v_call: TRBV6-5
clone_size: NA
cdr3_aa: ASSQIGSPRNTIY

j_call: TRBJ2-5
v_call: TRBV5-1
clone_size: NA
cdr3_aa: ASSSDGLLQETQY

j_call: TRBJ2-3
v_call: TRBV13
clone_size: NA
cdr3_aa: ASSQRAGAGTDTQY

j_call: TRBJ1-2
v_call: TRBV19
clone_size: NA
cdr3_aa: ASSTEQTDYAGYT

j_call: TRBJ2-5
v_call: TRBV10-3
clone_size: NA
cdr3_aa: AMGDPQETQY

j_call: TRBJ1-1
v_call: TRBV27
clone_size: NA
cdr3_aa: ASSLSAATPNTEAF

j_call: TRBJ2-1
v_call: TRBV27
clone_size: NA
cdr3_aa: ASSLSSSGVLNEQF

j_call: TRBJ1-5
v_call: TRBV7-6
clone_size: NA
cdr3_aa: ASAGDSNQPQH

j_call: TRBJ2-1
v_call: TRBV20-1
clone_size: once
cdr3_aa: SVSEYNEQF

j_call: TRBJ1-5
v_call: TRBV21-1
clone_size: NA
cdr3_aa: ASSDRPYSNQPQH

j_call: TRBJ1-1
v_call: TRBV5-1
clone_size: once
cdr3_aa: ASSQEPGTEAF

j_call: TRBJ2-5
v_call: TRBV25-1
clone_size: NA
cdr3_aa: ASSAIGQGLQETQY

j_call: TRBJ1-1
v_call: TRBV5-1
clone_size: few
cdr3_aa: ASSSTGGGAF

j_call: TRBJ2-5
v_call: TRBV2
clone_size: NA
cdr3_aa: ASSDQLGKTQY

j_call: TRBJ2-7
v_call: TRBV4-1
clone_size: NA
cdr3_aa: ASSQIKIDRSSSYEQY

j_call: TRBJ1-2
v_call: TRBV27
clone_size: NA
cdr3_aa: ASSSTVSGYT

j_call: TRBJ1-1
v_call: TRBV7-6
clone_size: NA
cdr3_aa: ASSADSNTEAF

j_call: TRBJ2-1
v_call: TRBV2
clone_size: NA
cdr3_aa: ASSVGNEQF

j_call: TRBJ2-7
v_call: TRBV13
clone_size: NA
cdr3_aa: ASSQGGYEQY

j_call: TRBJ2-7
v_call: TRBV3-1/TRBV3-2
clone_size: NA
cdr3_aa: ASSQINSGEQY

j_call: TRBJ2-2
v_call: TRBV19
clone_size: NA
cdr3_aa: ASSMPTGAKGATGELF

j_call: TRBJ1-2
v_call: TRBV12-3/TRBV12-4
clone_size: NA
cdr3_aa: ASSFGSIYGYT

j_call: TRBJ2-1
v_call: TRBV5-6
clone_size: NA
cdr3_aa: ASSLVRGEEQF

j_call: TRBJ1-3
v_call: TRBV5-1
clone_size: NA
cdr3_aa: ASSLDREAGNTIY

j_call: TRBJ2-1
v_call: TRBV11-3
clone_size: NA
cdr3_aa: ASSRRAWDRGYNEQF

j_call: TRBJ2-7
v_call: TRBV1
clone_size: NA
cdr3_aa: TSSQILATYEQY

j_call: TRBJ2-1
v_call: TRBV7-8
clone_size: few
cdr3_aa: ASSPGLTRNEQF

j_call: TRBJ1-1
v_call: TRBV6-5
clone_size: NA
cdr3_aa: ASSSSGNTEAF

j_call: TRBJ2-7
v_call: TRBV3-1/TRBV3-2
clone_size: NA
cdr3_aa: ASSRLRDSYEQY

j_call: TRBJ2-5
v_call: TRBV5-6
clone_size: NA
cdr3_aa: ASSSSTGTWGETQY

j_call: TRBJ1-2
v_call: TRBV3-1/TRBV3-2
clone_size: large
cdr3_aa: ASSQDPTDGPLYGYT

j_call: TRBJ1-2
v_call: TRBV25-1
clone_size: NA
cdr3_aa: ASSARGMTGQPNYGYT

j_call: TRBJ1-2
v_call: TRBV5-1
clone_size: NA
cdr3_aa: ASSWEKGTEAPDYGYT

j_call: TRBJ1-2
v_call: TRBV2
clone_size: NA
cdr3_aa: VSSQGAAGYT

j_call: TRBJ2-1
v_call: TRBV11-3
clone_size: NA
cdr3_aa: ASSRIAGGYHNEQF

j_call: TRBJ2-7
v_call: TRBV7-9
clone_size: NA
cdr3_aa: ASSPGTGMYEQY

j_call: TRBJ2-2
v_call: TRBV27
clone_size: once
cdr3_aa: ASSSSHKPGSPNTGELF

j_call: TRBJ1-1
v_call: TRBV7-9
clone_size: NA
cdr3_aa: ASSPDRGGTEAF

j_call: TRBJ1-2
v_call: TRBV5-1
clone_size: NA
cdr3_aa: ASSHGGGRSYGYT

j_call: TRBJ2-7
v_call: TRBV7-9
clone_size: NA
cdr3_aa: ASSLQGTYEQY

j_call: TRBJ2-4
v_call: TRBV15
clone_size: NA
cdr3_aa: ATSRGDPEESTY

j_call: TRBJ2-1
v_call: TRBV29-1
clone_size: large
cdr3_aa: SAAFTSGMIDEQF